The 24 T cell receptor beta chains reported below all come from one sample, sequenced in a study of blood T cell repertoires in COVID-19. Assay used: immunoSEQ multiplex PCR; TCRdb lists only in-frame clones, some missing. The table shows approximately 68,000 clones, with 85% to 90% occurring only once. The sequencing input was peripheral blood. These receptors all come from a man aged 50 or older with active COVID-19.

The CDR3 reads CASTLQGQDYGYTF. Written as DNA, the CDR3 is TGTGCCAGTACTCTACAGGGGCAGGACTATGGCTACACCTTC. The V call is TRBV19, the J call TRBJ1-2, with 7 bases fitting TRBD1. The CDR3 runs to 14 residues. V was pared by 7 bases and J by 3 bases, with 8 bases of the junction left unmatched. Per germline, CDR1 LNHDA and CDR2 SQIVND (reference sequence).

This chain connects TRBV2 to TRBJ2-7, with unresolved D. V was trimmed by 7 bases and J by 4 bases, leaving 8 bases between them. The CDR3 has 11 residues. The germline gives CDR1 SNHLY, CDR2 FYNNEI. CDR3 sequence: CASTMRYEQYF. For the CDR3, the DNA is TGTGCCAGCACGATGAGGTACGAGCAGTACTTC.

The V call is TRBV6-2 or TRBV6-3, the J call TRBJ1-2; 7 positions agree with TRBD1. CDR3 length: 14 residues. CDR1 is MNHEY, CDR2 SVGEGT, per germline. V gave up 5 bases and J gave up 4 bases; unmatched junction bases: 7. The CDR3 DNA reads as TGTGCCAGCAGTACCGCAGGGGGAATCTATGGCTACACCTTC. Encoded protein: CASSTAGGIYGYTF.

J is TRBJ2-7 and V is TRBV28; 9 nucleotides agree with TRBD2. The germline gives CDR1 MDHEN, CDR2 SYDVKM. Trimming at V came to 4 bases and at J to 7 bases, leaving 11 bases not matched to a gene. The CDR3 totals 15 residues. The CDR3 protein is CASSSPAGGRGEQYF. DNA of the CDR3: TGTGCCAGCAGTTCCCCAGCGGGAGGCCGTGGGGAGCAGTACTTC. Full variable domain (rest looked up from reference TRBV28 and TRBJ2-7): DVKVTQSSRYLVKRTGEKVFLECVQDMDHENMFWYRQDPGLGLRLIYFSYDVKMKEKGDIPEGYSVSREKKERFSLILESASTNQTSMYLCASSSPAGGRGEQYFGPGTRLTVT.

The V and J genes are TRBV5-4 and TRBJ1-3, with a possible D match to TRBD1 (5 bases). The CDR3 loop spans 15 amino acids. Germline V CDR1 and CDR2: SGHNT, YYREEE (reference sequence). Trimming removed 1 base at V and 1 base at J, with 9 bases between. CDR3 bases: TGTGCCAGCAGCTTGTATCAGGGTTCTGGAAACACCATATATTTT. Protein sequence: CASSLYQGSGNTIYF. Looking up the rest from reference TRBV5-4 and TRBJ1-3 gives the full variable domain: ETGVTQSPTHLIKTRGQQVTLRCSSQSGHNTVSWYQQALGQGPQFIFQYYREEENGRGNFPPRFSGLQFPNYSSELNVNALELDDSALYLCASSLYQGSGNTIYFGEGSWLTVV.

This clone has a single count. V gene TRBV23-1 combines with J gene TRBJ2-3, with 7 bases lining up with TRBD1. TRBV23-1 is an open reading frame, and its role is uncertain. This CDR3 comprises 18 residues. Trimming took 0 bases from V and 2 from J; bases not matched to a gene: 11. The CDR3: CASSQSVQGVNPTDTQYF. CDR3 bases: TGCGCCAGCAGTCAATCAGTTCAGGGGGTGAACCCCACAGATACGCAGTATTTT.

The rearrangement uses TRBV6-5 and TRBJ1-3; D unclear. CDR3 length equals 14 residues. V lost 7 bases and J 3 bases, leaving 13 bases between the germline ends. From germline, CDR1 is MNHEY and CDR2 SVGAGI. CDR3 amino acids: CASNPGVSGNTIYF. CDR3 nucleotides: TGTGCCAGCAACCCCGGAGTTAGTGGAAACACCATATATTTT.

V is TRBV29-1 and J is TRBJ1-1; TRBD1 matches 7 bases. Germline loops: CDR1 SQVTM, CDR2 ANQGSEA. V lost 8 bases and J lost 2; bases outside the gene matches: 8. This CDR3 has 13 amino acids. CDR3: CSSQRDRNTEAFF. CDR3 coding DNA: TGCAGCTCACAGAGGGACAGAAACACTGAAGCTTTCTTT. Combining the CDR3 with reference TRBV29-1 and TRBJ1-1 gives the whole variable domain SAVISQKPSRDICQRGTSLTIQCQVDSQVTMMFWYRQQPGQSLTLIATANQGSEATYESGFVIDKFPISRPNLTFSTLTVSNMSPEDSSIYLCSSQRDRNTEAFFGQGTRLTVV.

The chain uses TRBV19 and TRBJ1-6, with TRBD1 as a possible D gene (5 bases). Trimming removed 5 bases at V and 10 bases at J, with 15 bases between. The CDR3 extends over 14 amino acids. Germline CDR1 is LNHDA and CDR2 is SQIVND (reference sequence). The CDR3 DNA sequence: TGTGCCAGTAGTGCCCCGGGGGACCAGTCACCCCTCCACTTT. It specifies CASSAPGDQSPLHF. Full variable domain (missing parts from reference TRBV19 and TRBJ1-6): DGGITQSPKYLFRKEGQNVTLSCEQNLNHDAMYWYRQDPGQGLRLIYYSQIVNDFQKGDIAEGYSVSREKKESFPLTVTSAQKNPTAFYLCASSAPGDQSPLHFGNGTRLTVT.

The J gene is TRBJ1-3, the V gene TRBV11-2; D not certain. Between the trimmed V and J ends, which lost 7 bases and 4 bases, there was a span of 11 bases. The germline V gene encodes CDR1 SGHAT and CDR2 FQNNGV. This CDR3 contains 13 residues. The CDR3 loop is CASTIAGGNTIYF. The CDR3 nucleotides read TGTGCCAGCACCATAGCTGGGGGAAACACCATATATTTT.

This clone was counted only a few times. Other DNA sequences in the sample encode the same CDR3. The chain recombines TRBV3-1 (or the pseudogene TRBV3-2) with TRBJ2-7; TRBD1 is a possible D gene (5 bases). Germline V gene lookup returns CDR1 LGHDT and CDR2 YNNKEL (reference sequence). The V end was cut by 1 base, the J end by 6 bases, with 7 bases between. This CDR3 spans 12 amino acids. Here the CDR3 reads CASSQGRGEQYF. CDR3 nucleotide sequence: TGTGCCAGCAGCCAAGGAAGGGGCGAGCAGTACTTC.

DNA for the CDR3: TGTGCCAGCAGCTTAGGCCTCCTCTATGGCTACACCTTC. Translated, it gives CASSLGLLYGYTF. The V gene is TRBV13, the J gene TRBJ1-2; D is unclear. Trimming removed 0 bases from V and 4 bases from J, with 6 bases in between. The CDR3 consists of 13 residues. CDR1 is PRHDT, CDR2 FYEKMQ, per germline (reference sequence).

V and J are TRBV5-1 and TRBJ2-1, with no clear D. Germline CDR1 reads SGHRS; CDR2 reads YFSETQ. The V gene lost 1 base and the J gene lost 8 bases, with 13 bases spanning the gap. The CDR3 runs 14 residues. As DNA, the CDR3 is TGCGCCAGCAGCTTGTTTTGGAGTCCAGATGAGCAGTTCTTC. It encodes CASSLFWSPDEQFF.

The rearrangement joins TRBV12-5 to TRBJ2-7; TRBD1 is a possible D gene (5 bases). Germline V CDR1 and CDR2: LGHNT, FRNRAP. The CDR3 is 19 residues long. With 0 bases removed from V and 0 bases from J, the gap between germline ends came to 21 bases. CDR3 nucleotides: TGTGCTAGTGGTTTGGTATTTAAGGGGATCGTGCACAGCTCCTACGAGCAGTACTTC. Translating gives CASGLVFKGIVHSSYEQYF.

V usage is TRBV6-5 and J usage is TRBJ1-2; tentative D call: TRBD1 (5 bases). The CDR3 spans 14 residues. CDR1 is MNHEY, CDR2 SVGAGI, per germline. V shed 4 bases and J shed 3 bases, with 12 bases lying between them. The CDR3 nucleotides are TGTGCCAGCAGTTCGGGGGGGGGTGACTATGGCTACACCTTC. Protein sequence: CASSSGGGDYGYTF.

The J gene is TRBJ2-5, the V gene TRBV7-3; D is ambiguous. Germline assignment: CDR1 SGHTA and CDR2 FQGTGA. V lost 5 bases and J 4 bases, leaving 11 bases between the germline ends. The length of the CDR3 is 13 residues. CDR3 nucleotide sequence: TGTGCCAGCAGCCAAAACCCCGGAGAGACCCAGTACTTC. Its protein is CASSQNPGETQYF.

This chain uses TRBV3-1 (or the pseudogene TRBV3-2) with TRBJ1-4, with 8 bases lining up with TRBD1. The CDR3 covers 16 residues. Germline assignment: CDR1 LGHDT and CDR2 YNNKEL (reference sequence). With 1 base clipped from V and 3 bases from J, the junction kept 4 bases outside the gene matches. CDR3 region: CASSQGVGQANEKLFF. CDR3 DNA: TGTGCCAGCAGCCAAGGTGTGGGACAGGCTAATGAAAAACTGTTTTTT.

This chain connects TRBV19 to TRBJ2-2, with 7 bases that match TRBD2. Per the germline V gene, CDR1 is LNHDA and CDR2 is SQIVND (reference sequence). The CDR3 spans 13 residues. V shed 7 bases, J shed 8 bases, and the junction held 7 bases outside the gene matches. The DNA of the CDR3 is TGTGCCAGTAACCAAAGGGGAGGGGGGGAGCTGTTTTTT. Translated, it gives CASNQRGGGELFF.

This clone showed up just once. The chain has TRBV5-8 and TRBJ2-1; D perhaps matches TRBD1 (6 bases). Trimming took 4 bases from V and 10 from J, leaving 12 bases between them. CDR1 is SGHTS and CDR2 is YDEGEE in the germline V gene. CDR3 length: 12 amino acids. The CDR3 spells CASSGFGGEQFF. The CDR3 nucleotides are TGTGCCAGCAGCGGGTTTGGGGGCGAGCAGTTCTTC.

V gene TRBV9 combines with J gene TRBJ1-4; D remains unclear. CDR3 length equals 14 residues. V gave up 1 base and J gave up 0 bases, with 4 bases separating them. Germline-derived CDR1 and CDR2 are SGDLS and YYNGEE. The CDR3: CASSVKPTNEKLFF. The CDR3 nucleotides read TGTGCCAGCAGCGTAAAGCCAACTAATGAAAAACTGTTTTTT. Complete variable domain (other parts from reference TRBV9 and TRBJ1-4): DSGVTQTPKHLITATGQRVTLRCSPRSGDLSVYWYQQSLDQGLQFLIQYYNGEERAKGNILERFSAQQFPDLHSELNLSSLELGDSALYFCASSVKPTNEKLFFGSGTQLSVL.

The rearrangement joins TRBV6-4 to TRBJ2-1; no clear D. Trimming removed 6 bases at V and 0 bases at J, with 12 bases between. The CDR3 is 15 residues long. Germline V gene data show CDR1 as MRHNA and CDR2 as SNTAGT. CDR3 DNA sequence: TGTGCCAGCAGGCCACGAGCCTACTCCTACAATGAGCAGTTCTTC. This gives the protein CASRPRAYSYNEQFF.

The V and J genes are TRBV18 and TRBJ2-7; 9 bases fit TRBD1. The germline CDR1 and CDR2 sequences are KGHSH and LQKENI. CDR3 length: 15 amino acids. The trim removed 5 bases at V and 7 bases at J, leaving 12 bases unmatched. The CDR3 nucleotides read TGTGCCAGCTCAACCCGGGACAGGGTTCGTGGGGAGCAGTACTTC. This sequence encodes CASSTRDRVRGEQYF. Looking up the rest from reference TRBV18 and TRBJ2-7 gives the full variable domain: NAGVMQNPRHLVRRRGQEARLRCSPMKGHSHVYWYRQLPEEGLKFMVYLQKENIIDESGMPKERFSAEFPKEGPSILRIQQVVRGDSAAYFCASSTRDRVRGEQYFGPGTRLTVT.

J is TRBJ2-7 and V is TRBV18, with TRBD2 identical over 13 bases. Germline V gene sequence: CDR1 KGHSH, CDR2 LQKENI. V gave up 6 bases and J gave up 6 bases; unmatched junction bases: 8. The CDR3 is 15 residues long. The CDR3 sequence: CASSKGLAGVSEQYF. In DNA form, the CDR3 reads TGTGCCAGCTCCAAAGGACTAGCGGGAGTCTCCGAGCAGTACTTC. Combining the CDR3 with reference TRBV18 and TRBJ2-7 gives the whole variable domain NAGVMQNPRHLVRRRGQEARLRCSPMKGHSHVYWYRQLPEEGLKFMVYLQKENIIDESGMPKERFSAEFPKEGPSILRIQQVVRGDSAAYFCASSKGLAGVSEQYFGPGTRLTVT.

The rearrangement joins TRBV5-6 to TRBJ2-5; 8 bases agree with TRBD1. Germline loops: CDR1 SGHDT, CDR2 YYEEEE. With 0 bases clipped from V and 5 bases from J, the junction kept 9 bases outside the gene matches. This CDR3 is built from 16 residues. CDR3 protein: CASSLVPGGATETQYF. The CDR3, as DNA: TGTGCCAGCAGCTTGGTACCAGGGGGCGCGACCGAGACCCAGTACTTC.